Sequencing of this T cell receptor beta chain was carried out in a study of blood T cell repertoires in COVID-19. The germline V and J ends were trimmed by 3 bases and 5 bases, with 16 bases remaining between them. Germline V gene sequence: CDR1 KGHSH, CDR2 LQKENI. The CDR3 loop spans 15 amino acids. Clones were read by immunoSEQ multiplex PCR, and TCRdb kept only the in-frame ones, dropping some. This table holds 50,000 to 65,000 clones, 65% to 90% found once. V is TRBV18 and J is TRBJ1-1; D unclear. This TCR came from a middle-aged man with acute or convalescent COVID-19. Sequencing was performed on peripheral blood. In DNA, the CDR3 is TGTGCCAGCTCACCGGGAGGCGGAGGTGGGACTGAAGCTTTCTTT. Protein: CASSPGGGGGTEAFF.